This T cell receptor (beta chain) was recorded in a study of T cell responses to AZD1222 COVID-19 vaccine. Produced via immunoSEQ multiplex PCR; TCRdb's table is partial and in-frame only. In the table there are roughly 150,000 clones, roughly 92% of which are singletons. Germline values: CDR1 MNHEY, CDR2 SVGAGI. The length of the CDR3 is 14 residues. Trimming cost V 4 bases and J 3 bases, with 11 bases left between them. This sample comprised peripheral blood, obtained on day 0 of AZD1222 vaccination. The TCR originated in an adult in good health. J is TRBJ2-3 and V is TRBV6-5, with a possible D match to TRBD2 (6 bases). The CDR3 bases are TGTGCCAGCAGTTTACTCGCGGGGACAGATACGCAGTATTTT. Translation gives CASSLLAGTDTQYF.